The present T cell receptor (beta chain) was sequenced within a study of shared clonotypes between healthy human individuals. Points from the study as a whole: Unshared clonotypes carried lower generation probabilities than those common to all four donors.

Details on this clone: Antigen specificity is unknown.

At the deep level, the assay was run. This table comes from immunoSEQ multiplex PCR, and its TCRdb copy is limited to in-frame clones, with some not included. The sample contains around 690,000 clones, about 90% of which appear only once. Sequences were obtained from memory CD8+ T cells from PBMCs. The subset was: CD45RO+ cells pooled with CCR7-negative TemRA cells. This clonotype originated in a man younger than 35 in good health. Some clones in this sample may be carry-over from other donors' samples.

The DNA of the CDR3 is TGTGCCAGCAGCGTTGGACTAGCGGGAGCCCACTCCTACAATGAGCAGTTCTTC. This translates into CASSVGLAGAHSYNEQFF. The chain has TRBV7-8 and TRBJ2-1, with 13 nucleotides matching TRBD2. This CDR3 contains 18 residues. Germline trimming cut 5 bases from V and 0 bases from J; bases unmatched to any gene: 7. In germline, CDR1 is SGHVS, CDR2 FQNEAQ. The full variable domain, its missing parts supplied by reference TRBV7-8 and TRBJ2-1, is GAGVSQSPRYKVAKRGQDVALRCDPISGHVSLFWYQQALGQGPEFLTYFQNEAQLDKSGLPSDRFFAERPEGSVSTLKIQRTQQEDSAVYLCASSVGLAGAHSYNEQFFGPGTRLTVL.